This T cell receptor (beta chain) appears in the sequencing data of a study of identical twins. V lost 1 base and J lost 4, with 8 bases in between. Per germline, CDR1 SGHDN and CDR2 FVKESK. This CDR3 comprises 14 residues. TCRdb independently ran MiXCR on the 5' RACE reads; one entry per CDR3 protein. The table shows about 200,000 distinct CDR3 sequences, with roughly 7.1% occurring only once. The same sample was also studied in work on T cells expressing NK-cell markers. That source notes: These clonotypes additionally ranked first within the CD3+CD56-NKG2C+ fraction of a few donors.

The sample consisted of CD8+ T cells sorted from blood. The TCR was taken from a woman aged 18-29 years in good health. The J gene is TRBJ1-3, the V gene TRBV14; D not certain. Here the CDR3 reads CASSQVTVGNTIYF. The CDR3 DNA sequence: TGTGCCAGCAGCCAAGTCACAGTCGGAAACACCATATATTTT.